This entry concerns a single TCR beta chain. These data originate in a study of T-cell reconstitution after alpha-beta-depleted transplantation in children. Germline V CDR1 and CDR2: DFQATT, SNEGSKA (reference sequence). The V and J ends lost 5 bases and 8 bases, in that order; junction bases with no gene match: 15. This CDR3 contains 15 residues. Unique molecular identifiers were used in preparing the TCRbeta library. A single record per CDR3 protein comes from TCRdb applying MiXCR to the PCR reads. This sample has a few hundred thousand distinct CDR3 sequences, with roughly 21% found just once. Sequencing used PBMCs from the stem cell graft donor, obtained from the stem cell graft. The rearrangement joins TRBV20-1 to TRBJ2-1; 7 bases agree with TRBD2. The origin of this receptor is a human donor who donated a stem cell graft to a child with acute myeloid leukemia. The CDR3 reads CSAWPFNGGSYEQFF. The CDR3 region has the DNA TGCAGTGCTTGGCCGTTTAATGGCGGGAGCTATGAGCAGTTCTTC.